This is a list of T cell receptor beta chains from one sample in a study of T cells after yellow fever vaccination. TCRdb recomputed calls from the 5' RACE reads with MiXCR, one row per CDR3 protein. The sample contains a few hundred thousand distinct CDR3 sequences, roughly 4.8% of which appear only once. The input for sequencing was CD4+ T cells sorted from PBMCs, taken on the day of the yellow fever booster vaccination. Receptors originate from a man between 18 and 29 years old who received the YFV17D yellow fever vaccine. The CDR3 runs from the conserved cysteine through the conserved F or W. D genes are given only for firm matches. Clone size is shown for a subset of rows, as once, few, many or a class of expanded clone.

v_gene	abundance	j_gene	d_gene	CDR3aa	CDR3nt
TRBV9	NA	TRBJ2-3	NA	CASSVAVIGADTQYF	TGTGCCAGCAGCGTAGCTGTAATAGGCGCAGATACGCAGTATTTT
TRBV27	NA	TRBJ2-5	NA	CASSFMGGVRETQYF	TGTGCCAGCAGCTTCATGGGCGGGGTGAGGGAGACCCAGTACTTC
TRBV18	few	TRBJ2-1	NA	CASSPLGKDYNEQFF	TGTGCCAGCTCACCACTTGGAAAGGACTACAATGAGCAGTTCTTC
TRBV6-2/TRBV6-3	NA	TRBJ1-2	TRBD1	CASSYFFRDRPNGYTF	TGTGCCAGCAGTTACTTTTTCCGGGACAGGCCTAACGGCTACACCTTC
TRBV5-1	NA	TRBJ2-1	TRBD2	CASSLGLASSYNEQFF	TGCGCCAGCAGCTTGGGACTAGCGAGCTCCTACAATGAGCAGTTCTTC
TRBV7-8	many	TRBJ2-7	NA	CASSLRQINYEQYF	TGTGCCAGCAGCTTACGTCAGATAAACTACGAGCAGTACTTC
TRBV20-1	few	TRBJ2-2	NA	CSAIPGRNVNTGELFF	TGCAGTGCTATCCCAGGGCGAAACGTGAACACCGGGGAGCTGTTTTTT
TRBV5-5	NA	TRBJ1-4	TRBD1	CASSFGSTGVNEKLFF	TGTGCCAGCAGCTTCGGGAGTACAGGGGTTAATGAAAAACTGTTTTTT
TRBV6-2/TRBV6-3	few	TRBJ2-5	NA	CASMGPERKSETQYF	TGTGCCAGCATGGGGCCAGAAAGGAAGTCAGAGACCCAGTACTTC
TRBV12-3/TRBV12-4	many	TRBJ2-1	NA	CASQLRLVLDEQFF	TGTGCCAGCCAGTTACGGCTAGTGCTTGATGAGCAGTTCTTC
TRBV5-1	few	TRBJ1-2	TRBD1	CASSTGQGTNYGYTF	TGCGCCAGCAGCACGGGACAGGGCACAAACTATGGCTACACCTTC
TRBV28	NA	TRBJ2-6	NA	CASSPPQWGSGANVLTF	TGTGCCAGCAGTCCTCCACAGTGGGGATCTGGGGCCAACGTCCTGACTTTC
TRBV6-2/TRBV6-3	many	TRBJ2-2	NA	CASSGGRQANTGELFF	TGTGCCAGCAGCGGGGGGCGACAGGCGAACACCGGGGAGCTGTTTTTT
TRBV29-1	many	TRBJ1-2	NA	CSAERGVENYGYTF	TGCAGCGCCGAACGAGGGGTGGAGAACTATGGCTACACCTTC
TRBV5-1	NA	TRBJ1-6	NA	CASSQQGPSPLHF	TGCGCCAGCAGCCAACAGGGTCCTTCACCCCTCCACTTT
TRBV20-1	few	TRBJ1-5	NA	CSGEIDSNQPQHF	TGCAGTGGCGAGATTGATAGCAATCAGCCCCAGCATTTT
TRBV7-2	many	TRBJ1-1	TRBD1	CASSLADRGRVGNTEAFF	TGTGCCAGCAGCTTAGCGGACAGGGGGCGTGTGGGGAACACTGAAGCTTTCTTT
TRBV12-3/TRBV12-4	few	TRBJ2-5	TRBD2	CASSSSAGVGTQYF	TGTGCCAGCAGTTCAAGCGCGGGGGTGGGGACCCAGTACTTC
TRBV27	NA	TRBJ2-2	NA	CASSFGRSLTGELFF	TGTGCCAGCAGTTTCGGGCGGAGCCTAACCGGGGAGCTGTTTTTT
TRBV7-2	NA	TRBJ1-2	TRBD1	CASTPGTGGGYTF	TGTGCCAGCACCCCGGGGACAGGAGGCGGCTACACCTTC
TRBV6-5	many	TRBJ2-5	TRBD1	CASSYLQGSRETQYF	TGTGCCAGCAGTTATTTACAGGGGAGCCGGGAGACCCAGTACTTC
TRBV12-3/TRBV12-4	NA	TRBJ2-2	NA	CASSFSGGGELFF	TGTGCCAGCAGTTTCTCGGGCGGCGGGGAGCTGTTTTTT
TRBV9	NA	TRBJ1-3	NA	CASSAGTLSGNTIYF	TGTGCCAGCAGCGCGGGGACCCTCTCTGGAAACACCATATATTTT
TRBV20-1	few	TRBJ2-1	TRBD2	CSARDQAGGNYNEQFF	TGCAGTGCTAGAGATCAGGCGGGGGGAAACTACAATGAGCAGTTCTTC
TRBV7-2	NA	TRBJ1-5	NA	CASSLALHPGQPQRF	TGTGCCAGCAGCTTAGCTCTCCACCCGGGTCAGCCCCAGCGTTTT
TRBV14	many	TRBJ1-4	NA	CASSQDTSREKLFF	TGTGCCAGCAGCCAGGACACATCGCGTGAAAAACTGTTTTTT
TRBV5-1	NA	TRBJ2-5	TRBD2	CASSWGFRAGEETQYF	TGCGCCAGCAGCTGGGGCTTTCGAGCGGGGGAAGAGACCCAGTACTTC
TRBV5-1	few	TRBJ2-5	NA	CASRQTRPPGTQETQYF	TGCGCCAGCAGGCAGACGAGACCTCCAGGGACCCAAGAGACCCAGTACTTC
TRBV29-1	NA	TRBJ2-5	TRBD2	CSVESGGETQYF	TGCAGCGTTGAATCGGGGGGAGAGACCCAGTACTTC
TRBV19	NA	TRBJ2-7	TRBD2	CASRHEPLAGSYEQYF	TGTGCCAGTAGGCACGAGCCACTAGCGGGGAGCTACGAGCAGTACTTC
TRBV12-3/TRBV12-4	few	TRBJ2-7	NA	CASSLPPGTYEQYF	TGTGCCAGCAGTCTCCCCCCTGGGACCTACGAGCAGTACTTC
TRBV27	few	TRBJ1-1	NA	CASSLLGRNTEAFF	TGTGCCAGCAGTTTATTGGGGCGGAACACTGAAGCTTTCTTT
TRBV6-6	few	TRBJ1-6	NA	CASSYSGASPLHF	TGTGCCAGCAGTTACTCGGGGGCTTCACCCCTCCACTTT
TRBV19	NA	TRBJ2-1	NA	CASLQGNEQFF	TGTGCCAGCCTCCAGGGGAATGAGCAGTTCTTC
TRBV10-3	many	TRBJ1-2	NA	CAISEPQGAASNYGYTF	TGTGCCATCAGTGAGCCCCAAGGCGCGGCATCTAACTATGGCTACACCTTC
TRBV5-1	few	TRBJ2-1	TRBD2	CASSRPRGGWNEQFF	TGCGCCAGCAGCCGGCCGCGGGGGGGCTGGAATGAGCAGTTCTTC
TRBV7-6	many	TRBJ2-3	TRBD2	CASSPRYTSGTDTQYF	TGTGCCAGCAGCCCGAGGTATACTAGCGGCACAGATACGCAGTATTTT
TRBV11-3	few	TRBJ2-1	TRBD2	CASSLGLAGVGEQFF	TGTGCCAGCAGCTTGGGACTAGCGGGGGTTGGAGAGCAGTTCTTC